Sequencing of this T cell receptor (beta chain) was carried out in a study of cytomegalovirus exposure and HLA in healthy donors. The study, taken as a whole, reports: In a later analysis, 16,951 TCR beta sequences were associated with HLA alleles at 0.05 false discovery rate. A later analysis reportedly found that, within productive TCRs, an Asian-associated ancestry cluster had fewer N-insertions than the mean observed across the roughly 700 donors. Association of a missense DCLRE1C variant with TCR beta V- and J-gene trimming was reported in a later analysis.

PCR involved 60 Vbeta and 13 Jbeta primers. Under the authors' procedure: A later analysis tallied 75 million to 80 million unique TCR beta chains, some 10 million of them shared. Clones were read by immunoSEQ multiplex PCR, and TCRdb kept only the in-frame ones, dropping some. Clonal size and the V and J genes are those of that table, whereas D and trimming came from the DNA. Among under 200,000 clones listed, 84% were seen once. Germline CDR1 reads MGHRA; CDR2 reads YSYEKL. This CDR3 comprises 18 residues. Germline trimming cut 1 base from V and 2 bases from J; bases unmatched to any gene: 12. A remark on this clone: What it recognizes is unknown.

The sample comprised PBMCs. The clonotype comes from a boy aged 2-15 years in good health and CMV-seronegative. The chain employs TRBV4-1 and TRBJ2-7; 9 bases fit TRBD1. CDR3 DNA: TGCGCCAGCAGCCAAGTTCTAGTAATACAGGGGGCTACCTACGAGCAGTACTTC. Its translation is CASSQVLVIQGATYEQYF.